These 22 T cell receptor beta chains originate from one sample sequenced in a study of PD-L1 blockade in urothelial cancer. The data were produced by immunoSEQ multiplex PCR, yet TCRdb's version contains in-frame clones alone and is incomplete. In the table there are tens of thousands of clones, 85% to 90% of which are singletons. The time point here: peripheral blood 6 weeks after treatment start. Material: PBMCs, obtained around atezolizumab (anti-PD-L1) treatment. The source is a man aged 60-69 years with urothelial cancer.

The rearrangement uses TRBV27 and TRBJ1-1; 7 nucleotides agree with TRBD1. CDR1 and CDR2 from the germline V gene are MNHEY and SMNVEV (reference sequence). After removal of 3 bases from V and 8 bases from J, the junction contained 6 bases not matched to a gene. The CDR3 is 13 residues long. The CDR3 sequence is CASSFTGQLEAFF. The CDR3 region has the DNA TGTGCCAGCAGTTTCACGGGACAGCTCGAAGCTTTCTTT.

The V call is TRBV11-3, the J call TRBJ2-4, with a tentative D call TRBD2 (6 bases). Germline CDR1 reads SGHNT; CDR2 reads YENEEA. CDR3 length: 17 amino acids. V was clipped by 0 bases and J by 0 bases, with 12 bases between them. Here the CDR3 DNA reads TGTGCCAGCAGCTTAGAGGCGGGGATGATAGCCAAAAACATTCAGTACTTC. Its translation is CASSLEAGMIAKNIQYF.

V usage is TRBV2 and J usage is TRBJ2-3; 9 bases map to TRBD2. Germline-derived CDR1 and CDR2 are SNHLY and FYNNEI. The CDR3 is 16 amino acids. Trimming removed 0 bases from V and 3 bases from J; junction bases left unmatched: 4. CDR3 sequence reads: CASSEALSGGTDTQYF. CDR3 nucleotides: TGTGCCAGCAGTGAAGCGCTTAGCGGGGGAACAGATACGCAGTATTTT. The whole variable domain, filled in from reference TRBV2 and TRBJ2-3, reads EPEVTQTPSHQVTQMGQEVILRCVPISNHLYFYWYRQILGQKVEFLVSFYNNEISEKSEIFDDQFSVERPDGSNFTLKIRSTKLEDSAMYFCASSEALSGGTDTQYFGPGTRLTVL.

This clone was found once. This chain links TRBV7-6 with TRBJ2-5, with D maybe TRBD2 (5 bases). This CDR3 has 13 amino acids. The V end was cut by 3 bases, the J end by 5 bases, with 10 bases between. Germline CDR1 is SGHVS and CDR2 is FNYEAQ. CDR3 coding DNA: TGTGCCAGCAGCTTGAGGACTGGGGAGACCCAGTACTTC. As protein: CASSLRTGETQYF.

On this clone: This same CDR3 is encoded by further DNA sequences in the sample. The chain links TRBV5-5 to TRBJ1-5; D is possibly TRBD1 (6 bases). Germline V CDR1 and CDR2: SGHKS, YYEKEE (reference sequence). The length of the CDR3 is 14 residues. V was pared by 4 bases and J by 2 bases, with 10 bases between. CDR3 bases: TGTGCCAGCAGCCTGGAGGGGGGCAATCAGCCCCAGCATTTT. This translates into CASSLEGGNQPQHF. Looking up the rest from reference TRBV5-5 and TRBJ1-5 gives the full variable domain: DAGVTQSPTHLIKTRGQQVTLRCSPISGHKSVSWYQQVLGQGPQFIFQYYEKEERGRGNFPDRFSARQFPNYSSELNVNALLLGDSALYLCASSLEGGNQPQHFGDGTRLSIL.

CDR3 amino acids: CASSLAASGYTGELFF. For the CDR3, the DNA is TGTGCCAGCAGCTTGGCCGCTAGCGGATACACCGGGGAGCTGTTTTTT. J is TRBJ2-2 and V is TRBV5-4; 7 nucleotides match TRBD2. CDR3 size: 16 residues. The germline gives CDR1 SGHNT, CDR2 YYREEE (reference sequence). After removal of 0 bases from V and 3 bases from J, the junction contained 5 bases not matched to a gene.

CDR3 bases: TGTGCCAGCAGCTTACTAGACACTAGGGAGCAGTACTTC. It translates to CASSLLDTREQYF. The chain links TRBV7-9 to TRBJ2-7; a weak D match, TRBD2 (5 bases). This CDR3 has 13 amino acids. The V end was cut by 2 bases, the J end by 7 bases, with 12 bases between. Per the germline V gene, CDR1 is SEHNR and CDR2 is FQNEAQ (reference sequence).

This clone was counted between two and nine times. The rearrangement links TRBV7-2 to TRBJ2-7; a weak D match, TRBD1 (6 bases). The CDR3 is 14 amino acids. Germline V lookup: CDR1 SGHTA, CDR2 FQGNSA. V was pared by 1 base and J by 2 bases, with 9 bases between. CDR3 sequence reads: CASSLGTETYEQYF. CDR3 nucleotide sequence: TGTGCCAGCAGCTTAGGGACAGAGACCTACGAGCAGTACTTC.

This clone came up a few times. This chain links TRBV10-2 with TRBJ2-3; perhaps TRBD2 as D (5 bases). Germline V gives CDR1 WSHSY, CDR2 SAAADI. V was clipped by 8 bases and J by 2 bases, with 14 bases between them. This CDR3 spans 14 amino acids. CDR3 residues: CASGRSGSTDTQYF. The CDR3, as DNA: TGCGCCAGCGGGAGAAGCGGCTCCACAGATACGCAGTATTTT.

V gene TRBV5-1 combines with J gene TRBJ1-2; TRBD1 aligns across 8 bases. The V segment lost 4 bases and the J segment 7 bases; nucleotides outside the gene matches: 9. The germline V gene encodes CDR1 SGHRS and CDR2 YFSETQ. This CDR3 region has 14 residues. CDR3 coding DNA: TGCGCCAGCAGCCCCCCGGACAGGGTGGGTGGCTACACCTTC. It is translated as CASSPPDRVGGYTF.

V is TRBV5-5 and J is TRBJ1-5; possible D gene TRBD1, 5 bases. The CDR3 length is 16 residues. V lost 2 bases and J 1 base, leaving 13 bases between the germline ends. CDR1 and CDR2 (germline): SGHKS, YYEKEE (reference sequence). The DNA of the CDR3 is TGTGCCAGCAGCTTTGTTGCGGGGGACAGCAATCAGCCCCAGCATTTT. This encodes CASSFVAGDSNQPQHF.

The chain employs TRBV27 and TRBJ2-7; 8 nucleotides line up with TRBD2. V was clipped by 4 bases and J by 3 bases; unmatched bases: 2. This CDR3 is 13 amino acids long. Germline V lookup: CDR1 MNHEY, CDR2 SMNVEV (reference sequence). The CDR3 reads CASSWGLVYEQYF. The DNA of the CDR3 is TGTGCCAGCAGTTGGGGACTAGTCTACGAGCAGTACTTC.

V gene TRBV7-8 combines with J gene TRBJ1-1; 9 bases line up with TRBD1. The CDR3 extends over 14 amino acids. V shed 5 bases and J 11 bases; nucleotides not matched to a gene: 12. The germline gives CDR1 SGHVS, CDR2 FQNEAQ. DNA of the CDR3: TGTGCCAGCAGCCCAGGGGACAGGGCGTTGTGGGCTTTCTTT. It codes for CASSPGDRALWAFF.

This clone showed up just once. The chain joins TRBV29-1 to TRBJ2-2; no clear D gene. With 1 base removed from V and 4 bases from J, the gap between germline ends came to 10 bases. This CDR3 region has 14 residues. Germline V CDR1 and CDR2: SQVTM, ANQGSEA. CDR3 nucleotide sequence: TGCAGCGTTGAAGTCGGCCAGGCCACCGGGGAGCTGTTTTTT. Protein: CSVEVGQATGELFF.

The chain employs TRBV7-2 and TRBJ2-3, with D unclear. CDR1 and CDR2 (germline): SGHTA, FQGNSA. V was trimmed by 5 bases and J by 8 bases, leaving 11 bases between them. The CDR3 has 12 residues. The CDR3 nucleotides read TGTGCCAGCAGCACGGCGGTGGGTACGCAGTATTTT. Its translation: CASSTAVGTQYF.

This chain links TRBV4-1 with TRBJ2-5; tentatively, D is TRBD2 (6 bases). The CDR3 is made up of 14 amino acids. Germline lookup yields CDR1 MGHRA and CDR2 YSYEKL. V lost 5 bases and J lost 2, with 12 bases in between. The CDR3 nucleotides read TGCGCCAGCAGCAAGGGACTGAGGCAAGAGACCCAGTACTTC. The encoded protein is CASSKGLRQETQYF.

Worth noting for this clone: The junction departs from the called germline gene at one end, perhaps through a read error. The V gene is TRBV27, the J gene TRBJ1-5; D uncertain. The CDR3 has 13 amino acids. Per the germline V gene, CDR1 is MNHEY and CDR2 is SMNVEV (reference sequence). The CDR3 coding sequence is TGTGCCACCAGTTTGGAGGGAGGGCAGCCCCAGCATTTT. Protein: CATSLEGGQPQHF.

The chain has TRBV5-1 and TRBJ1-1; D might be TRBD1 (6 bases). With 5 bases removed from V and 0 bases from J, the gap between germline ends came to 8 bases. CDR3 length equals 13 residues. Germline lookup yields CDR1 SGHRS and CDR2 YFSETQ. In DNA form, the CDR3 reads TGCGCCAGCAGGGACAGCATGAACACTGAAGCTTTCTTT. Encoded protein: CASRDSMNTEAFF.

This chain uses TRBV30 with TRBJ2-1; 9 nucleotides align to TRBD2. The CDR3 has 15 amino acids. Germline-derived CDR1 and CDR2 are GTSNPN and SVGIG (reference sequence). Trimming at V came to 2 bases and at J to 2 bases, leaving 4 bases not matched to a gene. Here the CDR3 reads CAWSSASGTYNEQFF. The CDR3 nucleotides are TGTGCCTGGAGTTCGGCTAGCGGGACCTACAATGAGCAGTTCTTC.

This chain uses TRBV28 with TRBJ1-3; D not resolved. Per the germline V gene, CDR1 is MDHEN and CDR2 is SYDVKM. The V end was cut by 5 bases, the J end by 4 bases, with 12 bases between. The CDR3 length is 14 residues. The CDR3 region has the DNA TGTGCCAGCAGTCTAATGCTCTCCGGAAACACCATATATTTT. Translated, it gives CASSLMLSGNTIYF.

The V call is TRBV6-1, the J call TRBJ1-6; D is ambiguous. Between the trimmed V and J ends, which lost 8 bases and 7 bases, there was a span of 6 bases. CDR1 and CDR2 from the germline V gene are MNHNS and SASEGT. The CDR3 consists of 11 residues. The CDR3 sequence is CASGGNSPLHF. The CDR3 DNA is TGTGCCAGCGGAGGGAATTCACCCCTCCACTTT.

This clone was seen just once. The genes are TRBV9 and TRBJ1-6; no definite D call. Germline loops: CDR1 SGDLS, CDR2 YYNGEE. This CDR3 spans 14 amino acids. V lost 0 bases and J 4 bases, leaving 5 bases between the germline ends. The CDR3 DNA is TGTGCCAGCAGCGTAGGGCAGTATAATTCACCCCTCCACTTT. Amino acids: CASSVGQYNSPLHF.